This is a list of T cell receptor beta chains from one sample in a study of cytomegalovirus exposure and HLA in healthy donors. Sequencing was performed with immunoSEQ multiplex PCR; in TCRdb, only in-frame clones are kept and a portion is missing. The sample has nearly 95,000 clones, 6.5% to 8% seen once; the top ten hold roughly 2%. Material: PBMCs. All receptors come from a man aged 45-60 years in good health and CMV-seronegative. Each CDR3 is given with its conserved first and last residue. D genes are given only for firm matches. Size tells how often a clone was seen (once, few, many) or the class of an expanded clone, and some rows leave it out.

TRBV2	.	TRBJ2-7	.	CASSSGTPTYEQYF	TGTGCCAGCAGTTCCGGGACTCCCACCTACGAGCAGTACTTC
TRBV6-6	.	TRBJ1-5	TRBD1	CASSYATGGAKQPQHF	TGTGCCAGCAGTTACGCAACAGGGGGCGCAAAGCAGCCCCAGCATTTT
TRBV11-2	few	TRBJ2-6	.	CASTPPGANVLTF	TGTGCCAGCACCCCTCCTGGGGCCAACGTCCTGACTTTC
TRBV6-5	.	TRBJ2-5	.	CASSSARRLQETQYF	TGTGCCAGCAGCTCGGCTCGGAGACTACAAGAGACCCAGTACTTC
TRBV21-1	few	TRBJ1-1	.	CASSTLGQIMNTEAFF	TGTGCCAGCAGCACCCTGGGACAGATCATGAACACTGAAGCTTTCTTT
TRBV4-1	.	TRBJ2-3	TRBD2	CASSLSSGGITDTQYF	TGCGCCAGCAGCCTATCTAGCGGGGGGATCACAGATACGCAGTATTTT
TRBV11-2	.	TRBJ1-1	.	CASSLEGIGSTEAFF	TGTGCCAGCAGCTTAGAAGGTATTGGGAGCACTGAAGCTTTCTTT
TRBV19	few	TRBJ1-1	.	CASSTGTPNAEAFF	TGTGCCAGTTCCACCGGGACACCGAACGCTGAAGCTTTCTTT
TRBV5-1	few	TRBJ2-1	TRBD1	CASRLDRGRNEQFF	TGCGCCAGCAGATTGGACAGGGGGCGGAATGAGCAGTTCTTC
TRBV27	.	TRBJ1-2	TRBD1	CASSYLTGGKDYGYTF	TGTGCCAGCAGTTATCTTACAGGGGGCAAGGACTATGGCTACACCTTC
TRBV5-4	.	TRBJ1-1	.	CASSLQGKNTEAFF	TGTGCCAGCAGCTTACAGGGCAAGAACACTGAAGCTTTCTTT
TRBV6-5	.	TRBJ2-5	TRBD2	CASSYSRTQRGETQYF	TGTGCCAGCAGTTACTCAAGGACTCAGCGGGGAGAGACCCAGTACTTC
TRBV19	.	TRBJ2-2	.	CASRGPRGFNTGELFF	TGTGCCAGTAGGGGACCCAGGGGATTCAACACCGGGGAGCTGTTTTTT
TRBV28	few	TRBJ2-2	TRBD1	CASRLGQGAPGELFF	TGTGCCAGCAGACTGGGACAGGGGGCTCCCGGGGAGCTGTTTTTT
TRBV25-1	few	TRBJ2-3	.	CASEQNRPSTDTQYF	TGTGCCAGCGAACAGAACAGACCCAGCACAGATACGCAGTATTTT
TRBV27	.	TRBJ1-1	.	CASSPNVGRGEEAFF	TGTGCCAGCAGTCCTAATGTGGGCCGGGGAGAGGAAGCTTTCTTT
TRBV13	few	TRBJ1-1	TRBD1	CASSRRDSLEAFF	TGTGCCAGCAGCAGAAGGGACAGCCTTGAAGCTTTCTTT
TRBV6-1	few	TRBJ2-7	TRBD2	CASRHGGRTYEQYF	TGTGCCAGCAGGCACGGGGGGAGAACCTACGAGCAGTACTTC
TRBV5-8	.	TRBJ2-1	.	CASSFALLSSYNEQFF	TGTGCCAGCAGCTTTGCCCTTTTGAGCTCCTACAATGAGCAGTTCTTC
TRBV2	.	TRBJ2-3	.	CASSGRGGGDTQYF	TGTGCCAGCAGTGGGAGGGGAGGGGGAGATACGCAGTATTTT
TRBV30	few	TRBJ2-5	TRBD2	CAWSATSGRVQETQYF	TGTGCCTGGAGTGCCACTAGCGGGAGAGTTCAGGAGACCCAGTACTTC
TRBV11-3	few	TRBJ2-2	.	CASSATSPGELFF	TGTGCCAGCAGCGCCACTAGCCCCGGGGAGCTGTTTTTT
TRBV7-9	.	TRBJ2-7	.	CASSLSEATYEQYF	TGTGCCAGCAGCTTAAGTGAAGCGACCTACGAGCAGTACTTC
TRBV27	.	TRBJ2-7	TRBD2	CASSLLGAGSSYEQYF	TGTGCCAGCAGTTTACTGGGAGCGGGAAGCTCCTACGAGCAGTACTTC